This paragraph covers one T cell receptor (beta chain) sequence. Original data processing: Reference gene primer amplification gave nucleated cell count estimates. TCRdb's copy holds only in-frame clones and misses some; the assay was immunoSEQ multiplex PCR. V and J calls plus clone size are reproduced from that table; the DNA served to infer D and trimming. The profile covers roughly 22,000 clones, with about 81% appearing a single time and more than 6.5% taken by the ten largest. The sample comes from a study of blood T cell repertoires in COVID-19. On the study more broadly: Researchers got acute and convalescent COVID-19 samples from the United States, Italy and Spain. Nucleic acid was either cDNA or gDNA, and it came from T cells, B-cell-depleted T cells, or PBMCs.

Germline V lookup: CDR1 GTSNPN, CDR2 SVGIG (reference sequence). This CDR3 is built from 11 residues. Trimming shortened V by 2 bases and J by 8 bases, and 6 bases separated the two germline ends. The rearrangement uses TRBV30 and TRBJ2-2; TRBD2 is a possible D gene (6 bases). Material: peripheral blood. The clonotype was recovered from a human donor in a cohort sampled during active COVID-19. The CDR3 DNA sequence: TGTGCCTGGAGTCGGGAGGGGGAGCTGTTTTTT. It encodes CAWSREGELFF.